This entry features one T cell receptor beta chain sequence. Its antigen remains unknown. TCRdb fed the reads into MiXCR, producing one record per CDR3 protein. The sample includes roughly 700,000 distinct CDR3 sequences, roughly 36% seen only once; the top ten take around a sixth. The data are from a study of T cell repertoires in cytomegalovirus infection. Background on the study: Both CMV infection and a matching HLA type were indicated by public TCR beta signatures. Overall study findings and caveats: CMV-specific HLA-C-restricted TCR beta clonotypes dominated the ex vivo response.

This CDR3 spans 13 amino acids. V dropped 7 bases and J dropped 9; count of bases not matched to a gene: 11. The germline CDR1 and CDR2 sequences are MNHNS and SASEGT. The rearrangement uses TRBV6-1 and TRBJ1-1; 7 positions match TRBD1. The sequencing used cultured PBMCs, collected from culture after CMV antigen stimulation. This sequence originates from a human donor in good health (CMV status not recorded). Some clones in this sample may be carry-over from other donors' samples. CDR3 nucleotide sequence: TGTGCCAGCACCTCTGAGGGGACAGACAAAGCTTTCTTT. It is translated as CASTSEGTDKAFF.